This T cell receptor beta chain was found in a study of technical replicates of blood from a few donors. Sequenced by immunoSEQ multiplex PCR; TCRdb stores in-frame clones only, minus some. The sample records about 83,000 clones, about 91% being singletons. Germline V lookup: CDR1 SQVTM, CDR2 ANQGSEA. J lost 9 bases, V lost 5 bases, and 9 bases had no gene match. This CDR3 is 14 amino acids long. Sequencing input: T cells isolated from PBMCs. V usage is TRBV29-1 and J usage is TRBJ2-1; 11 bases align to TRBD2. The TCR comes from a human donor in good health. The CDR3 DNA reads as TGCAGCGTTCTTTTAGCGGGAGGGATTCGTGAGCAGTTCTTC. This codes for CSVLLAGGIREQFF.